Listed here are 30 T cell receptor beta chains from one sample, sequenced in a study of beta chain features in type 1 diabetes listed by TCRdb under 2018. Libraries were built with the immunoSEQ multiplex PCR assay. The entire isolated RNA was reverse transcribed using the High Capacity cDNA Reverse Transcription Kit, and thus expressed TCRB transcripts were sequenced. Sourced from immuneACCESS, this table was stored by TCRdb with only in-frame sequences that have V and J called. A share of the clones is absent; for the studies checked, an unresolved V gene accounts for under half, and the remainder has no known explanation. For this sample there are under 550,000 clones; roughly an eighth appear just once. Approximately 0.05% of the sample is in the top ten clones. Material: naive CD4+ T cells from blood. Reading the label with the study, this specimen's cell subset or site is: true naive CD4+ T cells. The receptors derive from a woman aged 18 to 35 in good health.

The CDR3 coding sequence is TGTGCTACTGCACAGGTCACAGATACGCAGTATTTT. This gives the protein CATAQVTDTQYF. This chain connects TRBV2 to TRBJ2-3; the D gene is possibly TRBD1 (5 bases). Per the germline V gene, CDR1 is SNHLY and CDR2 is FYNNEI. The CDR3 covers 12 residues.

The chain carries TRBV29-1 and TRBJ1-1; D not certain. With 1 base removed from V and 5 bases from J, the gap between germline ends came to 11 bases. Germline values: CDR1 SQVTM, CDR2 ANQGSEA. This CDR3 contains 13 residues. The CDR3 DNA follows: TGCAGCGTTGAAGGGCGAATGCGGACTGAAGCTTTCTTT. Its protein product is CSVEGRMRTEAFF. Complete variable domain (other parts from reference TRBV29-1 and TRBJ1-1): SAVISQKPSRDICQRGTSLTIQCQVDSQVTMMFWYRQQPGQSLTLIATANQGSEATYESGFVIDKFPISRPNLTFSTLTVSNMSPEDSSIYLCSVEGRMRTEAFFGQGTRLTVV.

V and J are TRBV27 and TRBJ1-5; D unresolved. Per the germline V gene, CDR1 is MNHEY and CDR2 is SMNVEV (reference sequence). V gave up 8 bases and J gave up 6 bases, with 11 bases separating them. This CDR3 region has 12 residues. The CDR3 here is CASGIEGQPQHF. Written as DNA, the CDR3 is TGTGCCAGCGGGATTGAGGGTCAGCCCCAGCATTTT.

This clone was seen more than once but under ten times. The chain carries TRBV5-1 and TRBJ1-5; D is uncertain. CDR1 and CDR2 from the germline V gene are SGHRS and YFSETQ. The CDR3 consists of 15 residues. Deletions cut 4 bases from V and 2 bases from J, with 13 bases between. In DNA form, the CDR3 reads TGCGCCAGCAGCCCAGTTCCCTCGGGCAATCAGCCCCAGCATTTT. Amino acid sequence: CASSPVPSGNQPQHF.

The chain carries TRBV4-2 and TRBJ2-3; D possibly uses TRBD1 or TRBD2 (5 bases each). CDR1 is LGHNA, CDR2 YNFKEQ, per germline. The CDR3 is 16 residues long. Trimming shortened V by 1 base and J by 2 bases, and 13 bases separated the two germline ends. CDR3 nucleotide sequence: TGTGCCAGCAGCCAAGCTGGAGGACAAAACACAGATACGCAGTATTTT. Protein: CASSQAGGQNTDTQYF.

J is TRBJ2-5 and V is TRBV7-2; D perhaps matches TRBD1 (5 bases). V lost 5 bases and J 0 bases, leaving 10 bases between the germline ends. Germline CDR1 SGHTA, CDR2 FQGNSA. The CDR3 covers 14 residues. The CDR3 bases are TGTGCCAGCAGCCCGACAGCTTACCAAGAGACCCAGTACTTC. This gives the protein CASSPTAYQETQYF.

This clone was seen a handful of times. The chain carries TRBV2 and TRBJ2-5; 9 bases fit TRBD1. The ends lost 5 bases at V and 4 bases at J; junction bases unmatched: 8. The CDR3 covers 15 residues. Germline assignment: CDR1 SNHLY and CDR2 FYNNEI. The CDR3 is CASSSPGQGVETQYF. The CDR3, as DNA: TGTGCCAGCAGTAGCCCGGGACAGGGTGTAGAGACCCAGTACTTC.

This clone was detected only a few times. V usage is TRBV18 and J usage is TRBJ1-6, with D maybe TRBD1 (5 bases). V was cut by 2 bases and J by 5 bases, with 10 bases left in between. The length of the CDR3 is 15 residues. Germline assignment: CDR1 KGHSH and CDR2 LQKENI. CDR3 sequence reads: CASSPIQADNSPLHF. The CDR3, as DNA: TGTGCCAGCTCACCAATACAGGCGGATAATTCACCCCTCCACTTT.

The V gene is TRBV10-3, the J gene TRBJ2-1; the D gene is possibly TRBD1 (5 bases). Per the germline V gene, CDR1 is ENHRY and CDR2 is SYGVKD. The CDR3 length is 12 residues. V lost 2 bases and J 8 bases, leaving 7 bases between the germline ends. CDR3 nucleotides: TGTGCCATCAGTGAGGTAGGGGATGAGCAGTTCTTC. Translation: CAISEVGDEQFF.

The CDR3 nucleotides read TGTGCCAGCAGTCCCCAGGGGGGGCGGGGGGGCGATGATACGCAGTATTTT. It yields the protein CASSPQGGRGGDDTQYF. The gene calls are TRBV28 and TRBJ2-3; 9 nucleotides align to TRBD2. V lost 5 bases, J lost 6 bases, and 15 bases stayed unmatched. The germline gives CDR1 MDHEN, CDR2 SYDVKM. CDR3 size: 17 residues.

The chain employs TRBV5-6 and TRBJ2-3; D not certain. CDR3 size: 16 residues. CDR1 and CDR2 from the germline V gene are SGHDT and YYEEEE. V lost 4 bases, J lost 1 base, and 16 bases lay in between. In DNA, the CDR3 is TGTGCCAGCAGCCCAAATGGGGTAGGTGGCACAGATACGCAGTATTTT. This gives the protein CASSPNGVGGTDTQYF.

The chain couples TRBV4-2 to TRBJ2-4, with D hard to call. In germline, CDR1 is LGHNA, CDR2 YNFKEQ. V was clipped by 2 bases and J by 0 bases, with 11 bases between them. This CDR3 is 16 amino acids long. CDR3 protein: CASSQQISLAKNIQYF. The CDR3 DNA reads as TGTGCCAGCAGCCAACAGATTTCACTAGCCAAAAACATTCAGTACTTC.

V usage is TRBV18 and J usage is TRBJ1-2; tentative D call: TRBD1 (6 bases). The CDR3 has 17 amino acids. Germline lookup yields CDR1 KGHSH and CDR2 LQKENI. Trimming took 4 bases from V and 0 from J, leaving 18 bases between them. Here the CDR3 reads CASSQNIQQGSNYGYTF. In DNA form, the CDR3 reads TGTGCCAGCTCACAAAACATACAACAGGGTTCTAACTATGGCTACACCTTC.

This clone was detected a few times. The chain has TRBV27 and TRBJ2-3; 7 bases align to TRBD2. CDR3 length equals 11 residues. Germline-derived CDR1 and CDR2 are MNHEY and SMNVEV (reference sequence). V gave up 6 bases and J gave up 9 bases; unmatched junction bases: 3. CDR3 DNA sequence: TGTGCCAGCAGGGCGGGGGAGACGCAGTATTTT. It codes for CASRAGETQYF.

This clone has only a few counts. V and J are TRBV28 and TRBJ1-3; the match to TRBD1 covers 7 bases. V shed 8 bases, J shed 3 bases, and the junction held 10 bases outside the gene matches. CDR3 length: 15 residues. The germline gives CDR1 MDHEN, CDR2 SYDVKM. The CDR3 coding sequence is TGTGCCAGCCGAAAAGGGGGCGCGGGTGGAAACACCATATATTTT. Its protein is CASRKGGAGGNTIYF.

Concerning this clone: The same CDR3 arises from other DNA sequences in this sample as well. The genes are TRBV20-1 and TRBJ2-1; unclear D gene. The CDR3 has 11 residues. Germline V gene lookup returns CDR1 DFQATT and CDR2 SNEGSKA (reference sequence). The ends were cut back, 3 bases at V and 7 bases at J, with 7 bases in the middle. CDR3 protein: CSARGTNEQFF. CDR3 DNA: TGCAGTGCTAGGGGTACTAATGAGCAGTTCTTC.

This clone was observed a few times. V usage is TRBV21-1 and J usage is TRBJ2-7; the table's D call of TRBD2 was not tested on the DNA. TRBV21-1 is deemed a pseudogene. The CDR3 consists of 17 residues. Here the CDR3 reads CASSKGGAGGTSDEQYF. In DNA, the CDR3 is TGTGCCAGCAGCAAGGGTGGCGCGGGAGGAACGTCCGACGAGCAGTACTTC.

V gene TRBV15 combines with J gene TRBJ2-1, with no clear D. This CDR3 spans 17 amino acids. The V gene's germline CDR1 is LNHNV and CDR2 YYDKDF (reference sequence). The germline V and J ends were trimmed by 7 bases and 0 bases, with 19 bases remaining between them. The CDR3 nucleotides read TGTGCCACCATCGGGCAGGCCCACCAGTCCTCCTACAATGAGCAGTTCTTC. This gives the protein CATIGQAHQSSYNEQFF.

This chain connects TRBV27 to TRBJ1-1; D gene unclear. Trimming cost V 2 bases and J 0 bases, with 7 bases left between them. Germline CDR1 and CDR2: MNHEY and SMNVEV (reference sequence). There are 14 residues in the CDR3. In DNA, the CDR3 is TGTGCCAGCAGTTTAGGGATCTTGAACACTGAAGCTTTCTTT. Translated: CASSLGILNTEAFF.

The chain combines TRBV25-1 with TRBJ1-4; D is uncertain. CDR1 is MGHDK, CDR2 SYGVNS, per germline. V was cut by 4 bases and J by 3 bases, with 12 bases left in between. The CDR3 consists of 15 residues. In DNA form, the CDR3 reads TGTGCCAGCAGTGTCTTAGCTGGCGCTAATGAAAAACTGTTTTTT. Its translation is CASSVLAGANEKLFF.

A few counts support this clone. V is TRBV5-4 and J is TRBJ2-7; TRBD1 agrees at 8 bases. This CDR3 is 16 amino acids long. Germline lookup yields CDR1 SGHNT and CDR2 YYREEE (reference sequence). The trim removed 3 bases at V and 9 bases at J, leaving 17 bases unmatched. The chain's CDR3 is CASSSGIGTGSYSQYV. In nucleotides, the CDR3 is TGTGCCAGCAGCTCGGGAATAGGGACAGGAAGCTACTCGCAGTACGTC.

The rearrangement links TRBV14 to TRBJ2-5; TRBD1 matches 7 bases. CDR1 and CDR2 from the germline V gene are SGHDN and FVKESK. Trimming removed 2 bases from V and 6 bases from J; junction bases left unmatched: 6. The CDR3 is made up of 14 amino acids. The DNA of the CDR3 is TGTGCCAGCAGCCAAAAAGGGGGCTTGCAGACCCAGTACTTC. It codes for CASSQKGGLQTQYF. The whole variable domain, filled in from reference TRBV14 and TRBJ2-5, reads EAGVTQFPSHSVIEKGQTVTLRCDPISGHDNLYWYRRVMGKEIKFLLHFVKESKQDESGMPNNRFLAERTGGTYSTLKVQPAELEDSGVYFCASSQKGGLQTQYFGPGTRLLVL.

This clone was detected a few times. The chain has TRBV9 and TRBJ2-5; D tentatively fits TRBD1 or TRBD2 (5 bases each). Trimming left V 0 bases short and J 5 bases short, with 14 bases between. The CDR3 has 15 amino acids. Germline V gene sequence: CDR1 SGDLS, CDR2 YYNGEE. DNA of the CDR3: TGTGCCAGCAGCGTAGGGGGGACCTCCCGGGAGACCCAGTACTTC. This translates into CASSVGGTSRETQYF.

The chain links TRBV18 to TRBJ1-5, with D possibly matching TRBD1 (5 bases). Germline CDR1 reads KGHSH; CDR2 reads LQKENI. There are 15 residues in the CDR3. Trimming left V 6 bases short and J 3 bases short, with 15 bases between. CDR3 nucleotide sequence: TGTGCCAGCTCCCAGGGACCGCGAGTCAATCAGCCCCAGCATTTT. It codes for CASSQGPRVNQPQHF.

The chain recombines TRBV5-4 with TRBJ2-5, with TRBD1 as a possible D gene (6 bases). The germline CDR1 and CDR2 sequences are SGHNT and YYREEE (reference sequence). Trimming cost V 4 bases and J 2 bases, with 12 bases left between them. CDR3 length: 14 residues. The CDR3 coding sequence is TGTGCCAGCAGCCGACGGACAGATCAAGAGACCCAGTACTTC. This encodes CASSRRTDQETQYF.

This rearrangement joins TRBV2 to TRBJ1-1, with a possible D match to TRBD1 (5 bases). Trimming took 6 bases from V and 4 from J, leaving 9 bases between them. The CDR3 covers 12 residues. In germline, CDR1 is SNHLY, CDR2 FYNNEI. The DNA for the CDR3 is TGTGCCAGCAGGCAGGGCGGCACTGAAGCTTTCTTT. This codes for CASRQGGTEAFF.

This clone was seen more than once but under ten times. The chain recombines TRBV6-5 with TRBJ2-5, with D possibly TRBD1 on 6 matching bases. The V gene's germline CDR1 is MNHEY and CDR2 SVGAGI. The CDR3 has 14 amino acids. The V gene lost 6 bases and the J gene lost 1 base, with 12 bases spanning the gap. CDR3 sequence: CASSPWDTQETQYF. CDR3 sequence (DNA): TGTGCCAGCAGCCCTTGGGACACCCAAGAGACCCAGTACTTC.

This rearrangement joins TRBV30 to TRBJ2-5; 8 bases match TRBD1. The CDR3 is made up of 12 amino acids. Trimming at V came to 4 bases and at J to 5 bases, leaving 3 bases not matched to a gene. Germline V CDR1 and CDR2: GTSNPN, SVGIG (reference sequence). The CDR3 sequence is CAWTSGGETQYF. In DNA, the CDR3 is TGTGCCTGGACTTCAGGGGGCGAGACCCAGTACTTC. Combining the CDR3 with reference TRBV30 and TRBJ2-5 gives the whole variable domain SQTIHQWPATLVQPVGSPLSLECTVEGTSNPNLYWYRQAAGRGLQLLFYSVGIGQISSEVPQNLSASRPQDRQFILSSKKLLLSDSGFYLCAWTSGGETQYFGPGTRLLVL.

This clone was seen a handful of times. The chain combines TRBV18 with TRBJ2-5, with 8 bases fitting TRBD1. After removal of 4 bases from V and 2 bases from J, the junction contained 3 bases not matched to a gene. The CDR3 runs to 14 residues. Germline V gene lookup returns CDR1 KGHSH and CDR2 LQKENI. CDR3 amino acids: CASSLGQGQETQYF. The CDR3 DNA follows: TGTGCCAGCTCACTCGGACAGGGACAAGAGACCCAGTACTTC.

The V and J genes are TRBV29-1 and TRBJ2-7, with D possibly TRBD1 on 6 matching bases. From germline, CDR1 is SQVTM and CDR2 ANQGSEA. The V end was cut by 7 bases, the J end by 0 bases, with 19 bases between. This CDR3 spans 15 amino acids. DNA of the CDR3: TGCAGCGGCCGAACAGGGTTTGGAGCCTCCTACGAGCAGTACTTC. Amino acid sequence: CSGRTGFGASYEQYF.